The clone carrying this T cell receptor beta chain was found many times. Germline CDR1 is DFQATT and CDR2 is SNEGSKA (reference sequence). J was trimmed by 6 bases and V by 5 bases; bases with no gene match: 11. The CDR3 contains 16 residues. Using its own MiXCR run on the RT-PCR reads, TCRdb lists one record per CDR3 protein. This table holds approximately 720,000 distinct CDR3 sequences, 14% found once. This sequence joins TRBV20-1 and TRBJ1-5; the match to TRBD1 covers 12 bases. Sequenced input: memory CD4+ T cells from blood. This sequence originates from a female donor in good health, serving as a healthy control. The DNA for the CDR3 is TGCAGTGCTTCGTCTACGGGGACAGGGGGCAGTCAGCCCCAGCATTTT. This translates into CSASSTGTGGSQPQHF.